Only a few counts were recorded for the clone carrying this TCR beta chain. The germline gives CDR1 LGHNA, CDR2 YNFKEQ. V was cut by 0 bases and J by 7 bases, with 10 bases left in between. The CDR3 runs to 14 residues. The sample comes from a study of CD8+ T cells in alopecia areata. In the study overall: The study gave treated patients oral tofacitinib at 5 to 10 mg twice daily. Tofacitinib therapy lasting 6 to 18 months was followed by 6 months off drug.

The sorting of PBMCs gave CD4+ and CD8+ T cells. It was cDNA, reverse transcribed from extracted RNA, that served as the sequencing template. Generated by immunoSEQ multiplex PCR, the TCRdb table keeps only in-frame clones and is missing some. The sample carries roughly 120,000 clones, less than 45% recorded once. Sequencing was performed on CD4+ T cells sorted from blood. The clonotype was recovered from a human donor with alopecia areata. The gene calls are TRBV4-2 and TRBJ2-1; a possible D gene is TRBD1 (5 bases). The CDR3 region is CASSQDQGWNEQFF. CDR3 in DNA: TGTGCCAGCAGCCAAGACCAGGGTTGGAATGAGCAGTTCTTC.